Presented here are 20 T cell receptor beta chains from one specimen sequenced in a study of brain T cells in children with intractable seizures. TCRdb's table, derived via immunoSEQ multiplex PCR, lists solely in-frame clones and lacks some. The sample consists of some 20,000 clones, approximately 94% of them appearing once. The sample was peripheral blood, taken at surgery. The receptors derive from a boy aged 5-17 years with focal cortical dysplasia and intractable seizures.

The chain links TRBV27 to TRBJ2-2; D ambiguous. CDR3 length: 14 amino acids. The V gene's germline CDR1 is MNHEY and CDR2 SMNVEV (reference sequence). Trimming removed 3 bases at V and 4 bases at J, with 9 bases between. CDR3 DNA sequence: TGTGCCAGCAGTTTCGTGGGTGGCACCGGGGAGCTGTTTTTT. Amino acid sequence: CASSFVGGTGELFF.

V usage is TRBV3-1 (or the pseudogene TRBV3-2) and J usage is TRBJ2-5, with 9 bases that match TRBD2. With V trimmed by 3 bases and J by 2 bases, 10 bases remained unmatched. There are 17 residues in the CDR3. Looked up from germline, CDR1 is LGHDT and CDR2 is YNNKEL (reference sequence). The CDR3 DNA follows: TGTGCCAGCAGCCATCCCCTAGCGGGATGGTTGCAAGAGACCCAGTACTTC. It yields the protein CASSHPLAGWLQETQYF.

V is TRBV4-2 and J is TRBJ2-7, with 11 bases matching TRBD2. After removal of 0 bases from V and 0 bases from J, the junction contained 10 bases not matched to a gene. The CDR3 has 19 amino acids. Germline V CDR1 and CDR2: LGHNA, YNFKEQ. CDR3 sequence reads: CASSQDYMSSGGSSYEQYF. The CDR3 nucleotides read TGTGCCAGCAGCCAAGATTATATGTCTAGCGGGGGGTCCTCCTACGAGCAGTACTTC.

V gene TRBV7-3 combines with J gene TRBJ2-7, with D tentatively TRBD2 (5 bases). Trimming cost V 1 base and J 4 bases, with 8 bases left between them. This CDR3 contains 13 residues. Germline V gene sequence: CDR1 SGHTA, CDR2 FQGTGA. The CDR3 here is CASSLMAGYEQYF. CDR3 nucleotide sequence: TGTGCCAGCAGCTTAATGGCGGGTTACGAGCAGTACTTC.

The chain has TRBV11-1 and TRBJ1-2; D is undetermined. The V end lost 1 base, the J end lost 1 base, and 4 bases lay between the germline ends. The CDR3 loop spans 13 amino acids. Germline lookup yields CDR1 SGHAT and CDR2 FQDESV (reference sequence). Here the CDR3 DNA reads TGTGCCAGCAGCTTAGACAATAACTATGGCTACACCTTC. Its translation is CASSLDNNYGYTF.

J is TRBJ2-5 and V is TRBV5-1; 12 nucleotides agree with TRBD2. CDR3 length: 15 residues. CDR1 SGHRS and CDR2 YFSETQ come from the germline V gene. J gave up 2 bases and V 4 bases, and 3 bases lay outside the gene matches. The CDR3: CASSPTSGGQETQYF. The DNA for the CDR3 is TGCGCCAGCAGCCCAACTAGCGGGGGGCAAGAGACCCAGTACTTC.

This chain connects TRBV6-6 to TRBJ1-2; 9 nucleotides align to TRBD1. CDR1 and CDR2 from the germline V gene are MNHNY and SVGAGI (reference sequence). This CDR3 is built from 15 residues. With 6 bases clipped from V and 5 bases from J, the junction kept 10 bases outside the gene matches. The CDR3 DNA reads as TGTGCCAGCAGACTGAATCGGGACAGGGTGTATGGCTACACCTTC. Its translation: CASRLNRDRVYGYTF.

The V call is TRBV19, the J call TRBJ2-7; possibly TRBD1 or TRBD2 for D (5 bases each). Germline V lookup: CDR1 LNHDA, CDR2 SQIVND (reference sequence). V was trimmed by 4 bases and J by 0 bases, leaving 7 bases between them. This CDR3 has 13 amino acids. The CDR3 loop reads CASSTGTSYEQYF. The CDR3 DNA reads TGTGCCAGTAGTACCGGGACCTCCTACGAGCAGTACTTC. Variable domain in full (rest from reference TRBV19 and TRBJ2-7): DGGITQSPKYLFRKEGQNVTLSCEQNLNHDAMYWYRQDPGQGLRLIYYSQIVNDFQKGDIAEGYSVSREKKESFPLTVTSAQKNPTAFYLCASSTGTSYEQYFGPGTRLTVT.

The chain employs TRBV24-1 and TRBJ1-5; 9 nucleotides align to TRBD1. The junction had 4 bases not matched to a gene; V was cut back by 3 bases and J by 5 bases. This CDR3 is built from 15 residues. The V gene's germline CDR1 is KGHDR and CDR2 SFDVKD. The CDR3 region has the DNA TGTGCCACCAGTGATAGGACAGGGGAGCATCAGCCCCAGCATTTT. Encoded protein: CATSDRTGEHQPQHF.

V and J are TRBV5-1 and TRBJ2-5; D is possibly TRBD2 (6 bases). The V end lost 5 bases, the J end lost 3 bases, and 11 bases lay between the germline ends. Germline V lookup: CDR1 SGHRS, CDR2 YFSETQ. There are 13 residues in the CDR3. CDR3 nucleotides: TGCGCCAGCAGGCATCTAGCGAAAGAGACCCAGTACTTC. It specifies CASRHLAKETQYF.

This clone has only one observation. J is TRBJ2-2 and V is TRBV9; D not resolved. Trimming took 0 bases from V and 1 from J, leaving 7 bases between them. The CDR3 has 15 amino acids. Per germline, CDR1 SGDLS and CDR2 YYNGEE. The CDR3 sequence: CASSVEPENTGELFF. In nucleotides, the CDR3 is TGTGCCAGCAGCGTAGAGCCGGAGAACACCGGGGAGCTGTTTTTT.

This rearrangement joins TRBV10-3 to TRBJ2-1, with 9 nucleotides matching TRBD1. Trimming at V came to 0 bases and at J to 10 bases, leaving 7 bases not matched to a gene. The CDR3 covers 15 residues. Germline lookup yields CDR1 ENHRY and CDR2 SYGVKD. The CDR3 loop reads CAISESRDRVNEQFF. Written as DNA, the CDR3 is TGTGCCATCAGTGAGTCGCGGGACAGGGTAAACGAGCAGTTCTTC.

The V gene is TRBV24-1, the J gene TRBJ1-2; TRBD1 might be the D (5 bases). The CDR3 is 15 amino acids. The V end was cut by 5 bases, the J end by 8 bases, with 20 bases between. Germline V gene lookup returns CDR1 KGHDR and CDR2 SFDVKD. The CDR3 reads CATSAGGGTARGYTF. The CDR3, as DNA: TGTGCCACCAGTGCCGGGGGGGGGACCGCCCGAGGCTACACCTTC.

The chain couples TRBV9 to TRBJ2-1; no reliable D call. V lost 3 bases, J lost 6 bases, and 13 bases lay in between. The CDR3 is made up of 14 amino acids. Germline-derived CDR1 and CDR2 are SGDLS and YYNGEE. CDR3 in DNA: TGTGCCAGCAGCGATGGGTACCCCGCCAATGAGCAGTTCTTC. As protein: CASSDGYPANEQFF.

The chain carries TRBV6-1 and TRBJ1-2, with unresolved D. Germline-derived CDR1 and CDR2 are MNHNS and SASEGT. CDR3 length: 12 amino acids. V was clipped by 2 bases and J by 7 bases, with 8 bases between them. DNA of the CDR3: TGTGCCAGCAGTGAAATGGTGGGTGGCTACACCTTC. It is translated as CASSEMVGGYTF.

The V gene is TRBV3-1 (or the pseudogene TRBV3-2), the J gene TRBJ2-7; no clear D gene. Per germline, CDR1 LGHDT and CDR2 YNNKEL (reference sequence). This CDR3 region has 14 residues. Trimming shortened V by 6 bases and J by 3 bases, and 15 bases separated the two germline ends. CDR3 sequence (DNA): TGTGCCAGCAGTTCACCTCCCCTGGGCTACGAGCAGTACGTC. As protein: CASSSPPLGYEQYV.

V usage is TRBV19 and J usage is TRBJ1-6; 7 bases fit TRBD1. The ends lost 4 bases at V and 0 bases at J; junction bases unmatched: 3. CDR3 length: 16 amino acids. The germline gives CDR1 LNHDA, CDR2 SQIVND (reference sequence). In nucleotides, the CDR3 is TGTGCCAGTAGTACGACAGGGAGCTCCTATAATTCACCCCTCCACTTT. Encoded protein: CASSTTGSSYNSPLHF.

The chain has TRBV3-1 (or the pseudogene TRBV3-2) and TRBJ2-3; 7 bases match TRBD2. Germline lookup yields CDR1 LGHDT and CDR2 YNNKEL (reference sequence). The V gene end was trimmed by 4 bases and the J gene end by 1 base; junction bases not matched to a gene: 5. CDR3 length: 15 amino acids. DNA for the CDR3: TGTGCCAGCAGCCCAGGACTAGGCGGCACAGATACGCAGTATTTT. Residues: CASSPGLGGTDTQYF.

About this clone itself: A read error may account for a junction end that differs from germline. J is TRBJ1-1 and V is TRBV7-3, with a possible D match to TRBD1 (6 bases). CDR1 and CDR2 from the germline V gene are SGHTA and FQGTGA. The CDR3 runs 15 residues. CDR3 DNA sequence: TGTGCCAGCAGCCTAACAGGGAATGGAAACACTGAAGCTTTCTTT. This gives the protein CASSLTGNGNTEAFF.

This chain connects TRBV7-9 to TRBJ2-1; 7 bases fit TRBD2. This CDR3 contains 18 residues. The ends lost 2 bases at V and 6 bases at J; junction bases unmatched: 16. Germline-derived CDR1 and CDR2 are SEHNR and FQNEAQ (reference sequence). The CDR3 region has the DNA TGTGCCAGCAGCTTATTAGACTTGCGGGGGACGACGTCCAATGAGCAGTTCTTC. As protein: CASSLLDLRGTTSNEQFF. Full variable domain (missing parts from reference TRBV7-9 and TRBJ2-1): DTGVSQNPRHKITKRGQNVTFRCDPISEHNRLYWYRQTLGQGPEFLTYFQNEAQLEKSRLLSDRFSAERPKGSFSTLEIQRTEQGDSAMYLCASSLLDLRGTTSNEQFFGPGTRLTVL.